The present T cell receptor (beta chain) was sequenced within a study of identical twins. Using its own MiXCR run on the 5' RACE reads, TCRdb lists one record per CDR3 protein. Of 700,000 to 950,000 distinct CDR3 sequences listed, over 9% are singletons. In addition, the sample was reused for a study of yellow fever vaccine responses in identical twins.

Material: PBMCs. The clonotype originates from a woman aged 18-29 years in good health.

The CDR3: CASSRAGQKSSYNEQFF. The CDR3 DNA follows: TGTGCCAGCAGCCGAGCCGGACAGAAGAGCTCCTACAATGAGCAGTTCTTC. The rearrangement links TRBV7-2 to TRBJ2-1; D perhaps matches TRBD1 (6 bases). V was shortened by 5 bases and J by 0 bases, with 17 bases between the two germline ends. CDR1 and CDR2 from the germline V gene are SGHTA and FQGNSA. CDR3 length: 17 amino acids.